The 5 T cell receptor beta chains below were found in one sample sequenced in a study of blood T cell repertoires in COVID-19. Some clones are missing from TCRdb's copy, which holds only in-frame ones; the method was immunoSEQ multiplex PCR. The table has over 65,000 clones, over 85% seen once. Input material: peripheral blood. The receptors derive from a human donor in a cohort sampled during active COVID-19.

The genes are TRBV7-9 and TRBJ2-1, with a possible D match to TRBD1 (6 bases). Germline values: CDR1 SEHNR, CDR2 FQNEAQ (reference sequence). V dropped 1 base and J dropped 7 bases, with 11 bases sitting between them. This CDR3 has 14 residues. The CDR3 DNA sequence: TGTGCCAGCAGCTTAGATTACAGGGCGAATGAGCAGTTCTTC. Its protein is CASSLDYRANEQFF.

The rearrangement links TRBV4-1 to TRBJ2-6; TRBD2 matches at 11 bases. V dropped 0 bases and J dropped 2; count of bases not matched to a gene: 6. Germline CDR1 and CDR2: MGHRA and YSYEKL. The CDR3 runs 19 residues. The CDR3: CASSQDGSGRAPGANVLTF. The CDR3 DNA sequence: TGCGCCAGCAGCCAAGATGGTAGCGGGAGGGCCCCTGGGGCCAACGTCCTGACTTTC.

The chain links TRBV28 to TRBJ2-1; 9 nucleotides align to TRBD2. Germline CDR1 MDHEN, CDR2 SYDVKM. The V and J ends lost 5 bases and 7 bases, in that order; junction bases with no gene match: 12. The CDR3 extends over 16 amino acids. For the CDR3, the DNA is TGTGCCAGCAGTCGTGGCCGTAGCGGGAGCAGTAATGAGCAGTTCTTC. This translates into CASSRGRSGSSNEQFF.

The chain joins TRBV19 to TRBJ2-7, with D possibly TRBD1 on 5 matching bases. The germline V gene encodes CDR1 LNHDA and CDR2 SQIVND (reference sequence). This CDR3 is built from 14 residues. The germline V and J ends were trimmed by 2 bases and 4 bases, with 12 bases remaining between them. CDR3: CASSISPTGYEQYF. CDR3 DNA: TGTGCCAGTAGTATAAGCCCCACAGGTTACGAGCAGTACTTC.

The chain has TRBV5-6 and TRBJ1-5; 7 nucleotides match TRBD1. Per the germline V gene, CDR1 is SGHDT and CDR2 is YYEEEE. This CDR3 region has 14 residues. Trimming cost V 4 bases and J 5 bases; bases outside gene matches: 6. CDR3 sequence reads: CASSLGTVYQPQHF. The DNA of the CDR3 is TGTGCCAGCAGCCTAGGGACAGTATATCAGCCCCAGCATTTT.